The 22 T cell receptor beta chains below all came from one sample that was sequenced in a study of T cell changes during pregnancy in multiple sclerosis. Assay: immunoSEQ multiplex PCR; the TCRdb copy retains only in-frame clones and omits some. The sample yields 26,000 or so clones, roughly 89% seen once. This material consisted of CD4+ T cells from peripheral blood mononuclear cells, taken in the first trimester of pregnancy. The receptors were gathered from a female donor in good health, enrolled as a control in a pregnancy study.

The chain is built from TRBV11-3 and TRBJ2-7; D might be TRBD2 (5 bases). Germline CDR1 reads SGHNT; CDR2 reads YENEEA. CDR3 length: 12 residues. V lost 1 base and J 6 bases, leaving 7 bases between the germline ends. The CDR3 DNA reads as TGTGCCAGCAGCTTAGGAGGGTTCGAGCAGTACTTC. It codes for CASSLGGFEQYF.

J is TRBJ1-2 and V is TRBV6-6; D is possibly TRBD1 (6 bases). CDR1 is MNHNY, CDR2 SVGAGI, per germline (reference sequence). V lost 0 bases and J 3 bases, leaving 11 bases between the germline ends. The CDR3 loop spans 15 amino acids. CDR3 nucleotide sequence: TGTGCCAGCAGTTACTCGGGGGCGGGGGACTATGGCTACACCTTC. This gives the protein CASSYSGAGDYGYTF.

This rearrangement joins TRBV6-1 to TRBJ1-5; D uncertain. Trimming removed 8 bases from V and 3 bases from J, with 11 bases in between. CDR3 length equals 13 residues. Per the germline V gene, CDR1 is MNHNS and CDR2 is SASEGT. The CDR3 is CASASGSNQPQHF. CDR3 DNA: TGTGCCAGCGCCTCGGGTTCCAATCAGCCCCAGCATTTT.

J is TRBJ1-4 and V is TRBV18; perhaps TRBD1 as D (6 bases). The length of the CDR3 is 15 residues. With 3 bases removed from V and 8 bases from J, the gap between germline ends came to 16 bases. Germline values: CDR1 KGHSH, CDR2 LQKENI. CDR3 protein: CASSPRDTSEEKLFF. As DNA, the CDR3 is TGTGCCAGCTCACCCCGGGACACATCCGAAGAAAAACTGTTTTTT.

V and J are TRBV11-2 and TRBJ2-7; perhaps TRBD1 as D (5 bases). The CDR3 is made up of 15 amino acids. CDR1 and CDR2 from the germline V gene are SGHAT and FQNNGV. Between the trimmed V and J ends, which lost 3 bases and 1 base, there was a span of 13 bases. The CDR3 spells CASSFYSQASYEQYF. The CDR3 DNA sequence: TGTGCCAGCAGCTTTTATTCACAGGCGTCCTACGAGCAGTACTTC. The variable domain in full, completed from reference TRBV11-2 and TRBJ2-7, reads EAGVAQSPRYKIIEKRQSVAFWCNPISGHATLYWYQQILGQGPKLLIQFQNNGVVDDSQLPKDRFSAERLKGVDSTLKIQPAKLEDSAVYLCASSFYSQASYEQYFGPGTRLTVT.

The chain combines TRBV7-2 with TRBJ2-5, with 7 nucleotides matching TRBD2. Trimming took 1 base from V and 5 from J; bases not matched to a gene: 7. Germline V CDR1 and CDR2: SGHTA, FQGNSA. This CDR3 spans 15 amino acids. The CDR3 loop is CASSLVLGAGETQYF. The CDR3 DNA is TGTGCCAGCAGCTTAGTACTGGGAGCGGGGGAGACCCAGTACTTC.

The rearrangement uses TRBV28 and TRBJ2-7; 10 nucleotides agree with TRBD1. CDR1 is MDHEN and CDR2 is SYDVKM in the germline V gene. The V and J ends lost 6 bases and 0 bases, in that order; junction bases with no gene match: 5. This CDR3 contains 15 residues. The CDR3 nucleotides read TGTGCCAGCAGACCCGGACAGGGGGTCTCCTACGAGCAGTACTTC. Protein sequence: CASRPGQGVSYEQYF.

The chain is built from TRBV7-8 and TRBJ2-3; TRBD2 might be the D (5 bases). The CDR3 sequence is 14 residues long. CDR1 and CDR2 from the germline V gene are SGHVS and FQNEAQ. Trimming took off 4 bases at V and 8 bases at J, with 16 bases between the two ends. In DNA form, the CDR3 reads TGTGCCAGCAGCTCACAAGGAGGAAGGGTTACGCAGTATTTT. It specifies CASSSQGGRVTQYF.

The gene calls are TRBV28 and TRBJ2-1; D is ambiguous. Germline-derived CDR1 and CDR2 are MDHEN and SYDVKM. The CDR3 consists of 12 residues. V lost 1 base and J lost 8, with 6 bases in between. The CDR3 DNA reads TGTGCCAGCAGTTTATTAGACTATGAGCAGTTCTTC. This translates into CASSLLDYEQFF.

The chain is built from TRBV30 and TRBJ2-3, with D perhaps TRBD2 (7 bases). The CDR3 is made up of 15 amino acids. Germline CDR1 reads GTSNPN; CDR2 reads SVGIG (reference sequence). V lost 0 bases and J 1 base, leaving 11 bases between the germline ends. The CDR3 here is CAWSVKGGGTDTQYF. In DNA form, the CDR3 reads TGTGCCTGGAGTGTTAAAGGGGGGGGCACAGATACGCAGTATTTT.

DNA for the CDR3: TGCGCCAGCAGCTACTTAAAAAATTCACCCCTCCACTTT. Protein sequence: CASSYLKNSPLHF. V gene TRBV5-1 combines with J gene TRBJ1-6; D not resolved. Per the germline V gene, CDR1 is SGHRS and CDR2 is YFSETQ. The CDR3 spans 13 residues. The germline V and J ends were trimmed by 3 bases and 7 bases, with 8 bases remaining between them.

This clone occurred a few times. The chain is built from TRBV21-1 and TRBJ1-5; the table's D gene call, TRBD1, was not cross checked with the DNA. TRBV21-1 is recorded as a pseudogene. The CDR3 length is 13 residues. CDR3 bases: TGTGCCAGCAGCAAAGGGAAGGGGCAGCCCCAGCATTTT. Protein product: CASSKGKGQPQHF.

The chain recombines TRBV28 with TRBJ1-2; D gene uncertain. The CDR3 sequence is 15 residues long. The germline V and J ends were trimmed by 5 bases and 2 bases, with 15 bases remaining between them. Per the germline V gene, CDR1 is MDHEN and CDR2 is SYDVKM. The CDR3: CASSPTLNFNYGYTF. The CDR3, as DNA: TGTGCCAGCAGTCCTACGCTGAACTTCAACTATGGCTACACCTTC.

The rearrangement uses TRBV27 and TRBJ1-5; D gene unclear. Trimming took off 5 bases at V and 3 bases at J, with 14 bases between the two ends. CDR3 length: 15 residues. Per germline, CDR1 MNHEY and CDR2 SMNVEV (reference sequence). CDR3 sequence reads: CASSTAGGDNQPQHF. In DNA form, the CDR3 reads TGTGCCAGCAGTACGGCGGGCGGGGACAATCAGCCCCAGCATTTT.

The V and J genes are TRBV9 and TRBJ2-1; 13 bases map to TRBD2. This CDR3 contains 16 residues. J gave up 7 bases and V 2 bases, and 6 bases lay outside the gene matches. CDR1 and CDR2 from the germline V gene are SGDLS and YYNGEE. Written as DNA, the CDR3 is TGTGCCAGCAGCGTTTGGACTAGCGGGGGTCGTAATGAGCAGTTCTTC. Its protein is CASSVWTSGGRNEQFF.

The chain employs TRBV18 and TRBJ2-5, with 12 bases identical to TRBD2. Trimming removed 4 bases from V and 2 bases from J; junction bases left unmatched: 8. The germline V gene encodes CDR1 KGHSH and CDR2 LQKENI. The CDR3 consists of 17 residues. Written as DNA, the CDR3 is TGTGCCAGCTCACGCGACCTAGCGGGGGGGCCTCAAGAGACCCAGTACTTC. It translates to CASSRDLAGGPQETQYF. Supplemented by reference TRBV18 and TRBJ2-5, the full variable domain reads NAGVMQNPRHLVRRRGQEARLRCSPMKGHSHVYWYRQLPEEGLKFMVYLQKENIIDESGMPKERFSAEFPKEGPSILRIQQVVRGDSAAYFCASSRDLAGGPQETQYFGPGTRLLVL.

V usage is TRBV11-2 and J usage is TRBJ1-4; D is ambiguous. The CDR3 loop spans 15 amino acids. Trimming cost V 3 bases and J 0 bases, with 8 bases left between them. Germline CDR1 reads SGHAT; CDR2 reads FQNNGV. CDR3 bases: TGTGCCAGCAGCTTCCGGGGAGCAACTAATGAAAAACTGTTTTTT. Its translation: CASSFRGATNEKLFF.

The J gene is TRBJ2-7, the V gene TRBV6-5, with D perhaps matching TRBD2 (5 bases). With 4 bases removed from V and 7 bases from J, the gap between germline ends came to 17 bases. This CDR3 has 14 residues. Germline CDR1 and CDR2: MNHEY and SVGAGI. The CDR3: CASSSARRPVEQYF. The CDR3 DNA follows: TGTGCCAGCAGTTCCGCTAGGAGGCCCGTGGAGCAGTACTTC.

The chain combines TRBV4-2 with TRBJ2-3; no definite D call. V was cut by 0 bases and J by 0 bases, with 4 bases left in between. Per germline, CDR1 LGHNA and CDR2 YNFKEQ. CDR3 length: 14 residues. Here the CDR3 DNA reads TGTGCCAGCAGCCAAGACCCTAGCACAGATACGCAGTATTTT. Its translation is CASSQDPSTDTQYF.

The chain recombines TRBV5-1 with TRBJ1-1, with 11 positions matching TRBD1. The CDR3 has 16 residues. Per germline, CDR1 SGHRS and CDR2 YFSETQ. J was trimmed by 2 bases and V by 4 bases; bases with no gene match: 7. The CDR3 DNA is TGCGCCAGCAGCATCGGACAGGGGGCAGGTAACACTGAAGCTTTCTTT. Translation: CASSIGQGAGNTEAFF.

This chain links TRBV10-2 with TRBJ1-1; 9 bases agree with TRBD1. Trimming cost V 7 bases and J 3 bases; bases outside gene matches: 6. This CDR3 has 14 residues. The germline CDR1 and CDR2 sequences are WSHSY and SAAADI. CDR3 loop: CASTRRTGDTEAFF. Written as DNA, the CDR3 is TGCGCCAGCACACGACGGACAGGGGACACTGAAGCTTTCTTT.

The chain has TRBV7-8 and TRBJ1-1, with D perhaps matching TRBD1 (5 bases). The CDR3 consists of 16 residues. Trimming left V 5 bases short and J 0 bases short, with 16 bases between. CDR1 SGHVS and CDR2 FQNEAQ come from the germline V gene. CDR3 bases: TGTGCCAGCAGCCCTTCGACAGTAGTCATGAACACTGAAGCTTTCTTT. This encodes CASSPSTVVMNTEAFF.